The clone carrying this T cell receptor beta chain has only a few counts. This specimen belongs to a study of blood T cell repertoires in COVID-19. Individuals aged roughly 18 to 95 years were recruited from fewer than 25 US areas. Cohort placement rested on clinical history that participants reported themselves. CDR3 length: 19 residues. Per germline, CDR1 LGHNT and CDR2 FRNRAP. Trimming removed 0 bases from V and 2 bases from J; junction bases left unmatched: 14. The assay was immunoSEQ multiplex PCR, and TCRdb's table has in-frame clones only and misses some. The table shows 200,000 to 250,000 clones, with under 85% occurring only once.

The rearrangement uses TRBV12-5 and TRBJ2-3, with 7 bases aligning to TRBD2. Sequenced sample: PBMCs or T cells enriched from blood (not recorded which). The clonotype was recovered from a man in his sixties who had recovered from COVID-19. The chain's CDR3 is CASGLVLFQRGRYTDTQYF. CDR3 DNA sequence: TGTGCTAGTGGTTTGGTACTATTCCAGCGGGGACGATACACAGATACGCAGTATTTT. Full variable domain (remainder filled in from reference TRBV12-5 and TRBJ2-3): DARVTQTPRHKVTEMGQEVTMRCQPILGHNTVFWYRQTMMQGLELLAYFRNRAPLDDSGMPKDRFSAEMPDATLATLKIQPSEPRDSAVYFCASGLVLFQRGRYTDTQYFGPGTRLTVL.